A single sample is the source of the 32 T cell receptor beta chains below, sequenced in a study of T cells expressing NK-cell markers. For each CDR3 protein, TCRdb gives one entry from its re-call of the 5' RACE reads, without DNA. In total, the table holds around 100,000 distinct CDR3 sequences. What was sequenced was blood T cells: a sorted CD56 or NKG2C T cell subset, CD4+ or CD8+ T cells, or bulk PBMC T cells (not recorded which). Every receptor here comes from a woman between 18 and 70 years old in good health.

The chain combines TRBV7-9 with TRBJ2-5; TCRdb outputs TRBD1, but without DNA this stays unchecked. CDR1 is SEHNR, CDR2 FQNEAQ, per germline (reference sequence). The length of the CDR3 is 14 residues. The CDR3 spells CASSLTGGQETQYF.

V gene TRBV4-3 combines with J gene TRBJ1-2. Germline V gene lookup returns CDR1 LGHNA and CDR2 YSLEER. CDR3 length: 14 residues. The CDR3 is CASSQGTDNYGYTF.

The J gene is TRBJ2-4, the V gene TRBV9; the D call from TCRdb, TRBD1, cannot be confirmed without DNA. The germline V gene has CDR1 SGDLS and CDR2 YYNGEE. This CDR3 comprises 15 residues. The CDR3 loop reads CASSVALGGSDIQYF. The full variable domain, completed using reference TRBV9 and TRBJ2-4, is DSGVTQTPKHLITATGQRVTLRCSPRSGDLSVYWYQQSLDQGLQFLIQYYNGEERAKGNILERFSAQQFPDLHSELNLSSLELGDSALYFCASSVALGGSDIQYFGAGTRLSVL.

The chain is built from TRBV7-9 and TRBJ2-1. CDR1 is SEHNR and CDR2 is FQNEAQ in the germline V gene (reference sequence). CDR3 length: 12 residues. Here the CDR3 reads CASSLLANEQFF.

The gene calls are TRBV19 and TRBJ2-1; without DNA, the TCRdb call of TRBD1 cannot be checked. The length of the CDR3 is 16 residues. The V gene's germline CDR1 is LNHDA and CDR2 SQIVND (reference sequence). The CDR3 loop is CASSMTFWGSYNEQFF. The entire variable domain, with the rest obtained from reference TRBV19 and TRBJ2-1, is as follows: DGGITQSPKYLFRKEGQNVTLSCEQNLNHDAMYWYRQDPGQGLRLIYYSQIVNDFQKGDIAEGYSVSREKKESFPLTVTSAQKNPTAFYLCASSMTFWGSYNEQFFGPGTRLTVL.

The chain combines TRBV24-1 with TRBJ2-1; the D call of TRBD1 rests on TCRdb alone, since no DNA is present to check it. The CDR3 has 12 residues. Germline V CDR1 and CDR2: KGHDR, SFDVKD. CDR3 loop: CATEGSNNEQFF.

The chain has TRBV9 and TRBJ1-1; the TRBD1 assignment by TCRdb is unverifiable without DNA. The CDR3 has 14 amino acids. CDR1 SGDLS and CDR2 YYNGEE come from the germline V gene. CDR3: CASSVGEGDTEAFF.

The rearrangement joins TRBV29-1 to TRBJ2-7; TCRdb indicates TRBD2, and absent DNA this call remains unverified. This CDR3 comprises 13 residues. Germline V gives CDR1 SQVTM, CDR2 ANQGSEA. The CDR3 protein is CSAGTRSSYEQYF.

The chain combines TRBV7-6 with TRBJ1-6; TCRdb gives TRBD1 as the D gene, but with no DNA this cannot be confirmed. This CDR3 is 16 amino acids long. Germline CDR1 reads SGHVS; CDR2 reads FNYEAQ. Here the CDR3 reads CASSSPPGQANSPLHF.

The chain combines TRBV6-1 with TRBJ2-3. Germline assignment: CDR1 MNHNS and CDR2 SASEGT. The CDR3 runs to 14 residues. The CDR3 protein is CASSKSSSTDTQYF.

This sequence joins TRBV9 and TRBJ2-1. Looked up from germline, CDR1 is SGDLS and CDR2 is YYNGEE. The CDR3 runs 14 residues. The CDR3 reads CASSVSGSYNEQFF.

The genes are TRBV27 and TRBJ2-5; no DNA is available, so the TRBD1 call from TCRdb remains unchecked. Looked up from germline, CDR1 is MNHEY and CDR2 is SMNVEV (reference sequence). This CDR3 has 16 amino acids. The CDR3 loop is CASSVQTGGYQETQYF.

CDR3 region: CASSLGATSGYNEQFF. The chain links TRBV7-6 to TRBJ2-1; no DNA is available, so the TRBD2 call from TCRdb remains unchecked. CDR1 is SGHVS, CDR2 FNYEAQ, per germline. There are 16 residues in the CDR3.

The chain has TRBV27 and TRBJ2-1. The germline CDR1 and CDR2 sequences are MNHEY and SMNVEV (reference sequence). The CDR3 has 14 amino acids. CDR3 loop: CASSLSLGYNEQFF.

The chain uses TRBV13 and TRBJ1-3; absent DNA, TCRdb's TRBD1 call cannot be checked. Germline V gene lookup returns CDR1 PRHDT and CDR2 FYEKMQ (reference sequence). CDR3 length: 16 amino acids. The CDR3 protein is CASSLGLEGGGNTIYF.

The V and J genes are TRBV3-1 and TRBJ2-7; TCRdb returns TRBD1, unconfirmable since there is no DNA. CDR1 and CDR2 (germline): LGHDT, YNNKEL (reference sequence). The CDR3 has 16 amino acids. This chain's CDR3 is CASSQEGSAGPSEQYF.

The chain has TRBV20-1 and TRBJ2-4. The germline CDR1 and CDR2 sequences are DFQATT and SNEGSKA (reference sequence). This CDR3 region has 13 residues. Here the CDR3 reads CSASVPTKNIQYF.

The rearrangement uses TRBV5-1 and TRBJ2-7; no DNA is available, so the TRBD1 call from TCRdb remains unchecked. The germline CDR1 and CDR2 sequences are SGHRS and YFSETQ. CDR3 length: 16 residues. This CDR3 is CASSLAGGQGTYEQYF.

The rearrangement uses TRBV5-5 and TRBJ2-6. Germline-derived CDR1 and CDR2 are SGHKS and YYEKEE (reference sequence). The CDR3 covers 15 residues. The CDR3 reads CASSLQGAGANVLTF.

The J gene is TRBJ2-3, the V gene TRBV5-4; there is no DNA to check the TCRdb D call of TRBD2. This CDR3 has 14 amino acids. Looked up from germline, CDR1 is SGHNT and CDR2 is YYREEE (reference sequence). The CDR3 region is CASSSPPDSDTQYF.

CDR3 loop: CASSPTGGAGDTQYF. The rearrangement uses TRBV7-9 and TRBJ2-3; TCRdb picks TRBD1, but there is no DNA to check that call. CDR1 and CDR2 from the germline V gene are SEHNR and FQNEAQ (reference sequence). The CDR3 has 15 amino acids.

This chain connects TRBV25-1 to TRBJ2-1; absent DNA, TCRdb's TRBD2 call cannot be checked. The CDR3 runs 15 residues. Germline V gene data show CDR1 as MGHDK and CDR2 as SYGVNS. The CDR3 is CASSEGTSGWDEQFF.

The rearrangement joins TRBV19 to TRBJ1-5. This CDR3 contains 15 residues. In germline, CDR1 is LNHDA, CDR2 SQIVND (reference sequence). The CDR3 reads CASSIRSSHNQPQHF.

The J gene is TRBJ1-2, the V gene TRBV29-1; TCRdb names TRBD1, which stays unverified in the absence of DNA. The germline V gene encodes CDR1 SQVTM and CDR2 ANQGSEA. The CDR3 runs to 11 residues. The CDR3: CSVPGAYGYTF.

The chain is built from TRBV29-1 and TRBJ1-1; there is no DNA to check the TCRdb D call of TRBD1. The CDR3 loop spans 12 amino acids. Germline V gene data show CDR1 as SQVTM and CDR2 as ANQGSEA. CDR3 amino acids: CSVYRVGTEAFF.

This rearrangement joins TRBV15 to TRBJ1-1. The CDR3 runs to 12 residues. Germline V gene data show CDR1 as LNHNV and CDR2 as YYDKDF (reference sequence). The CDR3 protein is CATSSLNTEAFF. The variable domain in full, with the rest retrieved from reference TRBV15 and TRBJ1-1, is DAMVIQNPRYQVTQFGKPVTLSCSQTLNHNVMYWYQQKSSQAPKLLFHYYDKDFNNEADTPDNFQSRRPNTSFCFLDIRSPGLGDTAMYLCATSSLNTEAFFGQGTRLTVV.

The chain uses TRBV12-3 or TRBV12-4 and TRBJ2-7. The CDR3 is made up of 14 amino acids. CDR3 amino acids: CASSAATSFYEQYF.

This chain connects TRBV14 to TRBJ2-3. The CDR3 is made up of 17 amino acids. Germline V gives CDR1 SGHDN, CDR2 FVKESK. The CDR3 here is CASSQEPRQTSTDTQYF.

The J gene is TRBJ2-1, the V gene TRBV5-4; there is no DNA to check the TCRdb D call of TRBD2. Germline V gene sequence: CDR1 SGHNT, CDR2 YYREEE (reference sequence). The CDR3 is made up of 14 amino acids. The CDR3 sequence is CASSLKALPSGTGF.

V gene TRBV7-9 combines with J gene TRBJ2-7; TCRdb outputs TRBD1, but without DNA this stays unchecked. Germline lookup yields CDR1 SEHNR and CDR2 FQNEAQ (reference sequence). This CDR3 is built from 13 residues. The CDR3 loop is CASTPSGEYEQYF.

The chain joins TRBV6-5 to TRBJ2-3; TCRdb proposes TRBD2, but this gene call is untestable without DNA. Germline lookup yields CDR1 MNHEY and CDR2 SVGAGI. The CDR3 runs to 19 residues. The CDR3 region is CASSYSGTSGRAWADTQYF.

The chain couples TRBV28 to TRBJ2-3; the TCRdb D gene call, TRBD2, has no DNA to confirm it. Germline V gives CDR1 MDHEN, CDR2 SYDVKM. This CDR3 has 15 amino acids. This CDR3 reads CASSPETSATDTQYF.